The T cell receptor (beta chain) described here comes from a study of blood T cell repertoires in COVID-19. Study as a whole: Material from acute and convalescent COVID-19 was sourced from the United States, Italy and Spain. From T cells, B-cell-depleted T cells, or PBMCs came the material, which was cDNA or gDNA.

Authors' processing steps: Estimation of nucleated cell counts relied on the amplification of reference gene primers. This table comes from immunoSEQ multiplex PCR, and its TCRdb copy is limited to in-frame clones, with some not included. D and trimming come from the DNA, and the V and J calls and clone size come from that table. The data contain about 55,000 clones, roughly 85% of them singletons. Trimming removed 2 bases from V and 3 bases from J, with 11 bases in between. Germline CDR1 and CDR2: MNHEY and SMNVEV (reference sequence). This CDR3 region has 15 residues. This TCR came from a human donor in a cohort sampled during active COVID-19. The sample consisted of peripheral blood. This chain links TRBV27 with TRBJ2-1, with no clear D. The CDR3 DNA reads TGTGCCAGCAGTTTAGGGCAGGTGATCTACAATGAGCAGTTCTTC. The encoded protein is CASSLGQVIYNEQFF.